The 31 T cell receptor beta chains below all came from one sample that was sequenced in a study of blood T cell repertoires in COVID-19. Sequencing was performed with immunoSEQ multiplex PCR; in TCRdb, only in-frame clones are kept and a portion is missing. The sample shows approximately 100,000 clones, around 80% of them seen only once. What was sequenced was peripheral blood. These receptors were obtained from a man between 70 and 80 years old with active or convalescent COVID-19.

The rearrangement uses TRBV11-1 and TRBJ1-2, with 7 bases matching TRBD1. The V gene end was trimmed by 5 bases and the J gene end by 4 bases; junction bases not matched to a gene: 7. CDR3 length: 14 amino acids. Germline lookup yields CDR1 SGHAT and CDR2 FQDESV (reference sequence). This CDR3 reads CASSPGGTAYGYTF. The DNA of the CDR3 is TGTGCCAGCAGCCCCGGCGGGACAGCCTATGGCTACACCTTC. The whole variable domain, remainder taken from reference TRBV11-1 and TRBJ1-2, is EAEVAQSPRYKITEKSQAVAFWCDPISGHATLYWYRQILGQGPELLVQFQDESVVDDSQLPKDRFSAERLKGVDSTLKIQPAELGDSAMYLCASSPGGTAYGYTFGSGTRLTVV.

The V call is TRBV10-3, the J call TRBJ1-2, with 9 positions matching TRBD1. Germline CDR1 ENHRY, CDR2 SYGVKD. The CDR3 is 15 residues long. With V trimmed by 3 bases and J by 8 bases, 10 bases remained unmatched. The CDR3 loop is CAISEPDRGVGGYTF. DNA for the CDR3: TGTGCCATCAGTGAACCTGACAGGGGGGTGGGCGGCTACACCTTC.

The V gene is TRBV19, the J gene TRBJ2-7; TRBD1 agrees at 7 bases. Germline CDR1 and CDR2: LNHDA and SQIVND (reference sequence). With 5 bases clipped from V and 3 bases from J, the junction kept 7 bases outside the gene matches. This CDR3 region has 14 residues. The CDR3 nucleotides are TGTGCCAGTAGTGAGACAGGGACGGGCTACGAGCAGTACTTC. It codes for CASSETGTGYEQYF.

The chain joins TRBV5-1 to TRBJ2-1, with 9 bases matching TRBD1. The CDR3 spans 16 residues. Per germline, CDR1 SGHRS and CDR2 YFSETQ. The V gene end was trimmed by 4 bases and the J gene end by 4 bases; junction bases not matched to a gene: 9. The CDR3 DNA reads TGCGCCAGCAGCCCCCTGGGACAGGGAAGGTACAATGAGCAGTTCTTC. Translated: CASSPLGQGRYNEQFF.

The rearrangement joins TRBV24-1 to TRBJ2-6; D gene uncertain. The germline gives CDR1 KGHDR, CDR2 SFDVKD. The CDR3 contains 15 residues. V was shortened by 2 bases and J by 0 bases, with 4 bases between the two germline ends. The CDR3 here is CATSDSSSGANVLTF. In DNA form, the CDR3 reads TGTGCCACCAGTGATTCGAGCTCTGGGGCCAACGTCCTGACTTTC.

Only a few counts were recorded for this clone. This chain connects TRBV15 to TRBJ1-3; D is possibly TRBD1 (6 bases). From germline, CDR1 is LNHNV and CDR2 YYDKDF (reference sequence). CDR3 length equals 16 residues. Trimming stripped 3 bases from V and 3 bases from J, with 15 bases between. For the CDR3, the DNA is TGTGCCACCAGCAGTACGGACAGTTATTATGGAAACACCATATATTTT. Residues: CATSSTDSYYGNTIYF.

The V call is TRBV5-1, the J call TRBJ1-1; 7 bases agree with TRBD1. Trimming at V came to 4 bases and at J to 6 bases, leaving 6 bases not matched to a gene. There are 13 residues in the CDR3. The V gene's germline CDR1 is SGHRS and CDR2 YFSETQ. The DNA of the CDR3 is TGCGCCAGCAGCCCCCAGGGGGGCCCTGAAGCTTTCTTT. The encoded protein is CASSPQGGPEAFF.

This chain joins TRBV6-2 or TRBV6-3 and TRBJ1-1; weak D call: TRBD1 (6 bases). This CDR3 has 15 amino acids. Trimming left V 0 bases short and J 4 bases short, with 12 bases between. The germline CDR1 and CDR2 sequences are MNHEY and SVGEGT. CDR3 amino acids: CASSYSAGAGTEAFF. Written as DNA, the CDR3 is TGTGCCAGCAGTTACTCGGCAGGGGCAGGCACTGAAGCTTTCTTT.

J is TRBJ1-5 and V is TRBV10-3, with D perhaps matching TRBD1 (5 bases). There are 15 residues in the CDR3. Trimming cost V 0 bases and J 7 bases, with 13 bases left between them. Germline loops: CDR1 ENHRY, CDR2 SYGVKD. Written as DNA, the CDR3 is TGTGCCATCAGTGAGTCCGCCGGTCCAGGGCAGCCCCAGCATTTT. Its protein product is CAISESAGPGQPQHF.

This clone was observed a few times. CDR3 in DNA: TGTGCCAGTACCCTCCGAGAGACTGGAAACACCATATATTTT. Encoded protein: CASTLRETGNTIYF. This sequence joins TRBV19 and TRBJ1-3; D remains ambiguous. The ends were cut back, 7 bases at V and 2 bases at J, with 12 bases in the middle. The CDR3 spans 14 residues. Per germline, CDR1 LNHDA and CDR2 SQIVND (reference sequence). Supplemented by reference TRBV19 and TRBJ1-3, the full variable domain reads DGGITQSPKYLFRKEGQNVTLSCEQNLNHDAMYWYRQDPGQGLRLIYYSQIVNDFQKGDIAEGYSVSREKKESFPLTVTSAQKNPTAFYLCASTLRETGNTIYFGEGSWLTVV.

In its sample, this clone was seen a few times. The V gene is TRBV7-9, the J gene TRBJ1-3; 9 bases are a match to TRBD1. Germline CDR1 is SEHNR and CDR2 is FQNEAQ (reference sequence). The CDR3 spans 15 residues. The junction had 3 bases not matched to a gene; V was cut back by 5 bases and J by 1 base. CDR3 sequence reads: CASSPGTGSGNTIYF. The DNA of the CDR3 is TGTGCCAGCAGCCCAGGGACAGGGTCTGGAAACACCATATATTTT.

This clone was counted once. The J gene is TRBJ2-2, the V gene TRBV10-3; 7 bases line up with TRBD1. With 2 bases clipped from V and 7 bases from J, the junction kept 4 bases outside the gene matches. CDR1 and CDR2 (germline): ENHRY, SYGVKD. This CDR3 region has 14 residues. In nucleotides, the CDR3 is TGTGCCATCAGTGAGAGGGGGCAAGGCGGGGAGCTGTTTTTT. Translating it yields CAISERGQGGELFF.

The gene calls are TRBV7-9 and TRBJ2-3; TRBD2 aligns across 14 bases. Germline CDR1 reads SEHNR; CDR2 reads FQNEAQ (reference sequence). The CDR3 totals 18 residues. Germline trimming cut 4 bases from V and 0 bases from J; bases unmatched to any gene: 6. The CDR3 is CASSSGLAGALSTDTQYF. The CDR3 bases are TGTGCCAGCAGCTCGGGACTAGCGGGGGCACTAAGCACAGATACGCAGTATTTT.

J is TRBJ1-1 and V is TRBV2; D call uncertain. Trimming took off 5 bases at V and 4 bases at J, with 14 bases between the two ends. The CDR3 has 14 residues. Germline loops: CDR1 SNHLY, CDR2 FYNNEI. The CDR3 nucleotides are TGTGCCAGCAGTTCGGACTGGTCGAGCACTGAAGCTTTCTTT. Translation: CASSSDWSSTEAFF. The entire variable domain, with the rest obtained from reference TRBV2 and TRBJ1-1, is as follows: EPEVTQTPSHQVTQMGQEVILRCVPISNHLYFYWYRQILGQKVEFLVSFYNNEISEKSEIFDDQFSVERPDGSNFTLKIRSTKLEDSAMYFCASSSDWSSTEAFFGQGTRLTVV.

The chain has TRBV7-2 and TRBJ2-1, with 8 bases lining up with TRBD2. CDR3 size: 17 residues. Germline loops: CDR1 SGHTA, CDR2 FQGNSA. The ends lost 5 bases at V and 4 bases at J; junction bases unmatched: 13. This chain's CDR3 is CASSPRSESGRYNEQFF. CDR3 nucleotide sequence: TGTGCCAGCAGCCCCCGGTCGGAGAGCGGGAGATACAATGAGCAGTTCTTC. The variable domain in full, with the rest retrieved from reference TRBV7-2 and TRBJ2-1, is GAGVSQSPSNKVTEKGKDVELRCDPISGHTALYWYRQSLGQGLEFLIYFQGNSAPDKSGLPSDRFSAERTGGSVSTLTIQRTQQEDSAVYLCASSPRSESGRYNEQFFGPGTRLTVL.

This clone occurred many times. The J gene is TRBJ2-7, the V gene TRBV29-1, with TRBD2 as a possible D gene (6 bases). This CDR3 is built from 15 residues. V lost 4 bases to trimming and J lost 3 bases, with 19 bases between them. Germline V lookup: CDR1 SQVTM, CDR2 ANQGSEA. The CDR3 protein is CSVVRGSEGGYEQYF. CDR3 in DNA: TGCAGCGTTGTTAGAGGGAGTGAGGGAGGCTACGAGCAGTACTTC.

The V and J genes are TRBV6-6 and TRBJ1-2, with TRBD1 matching over 10 bases. V dropped 3 bases and J dropped 6; count of bases not matched to a gene: 10. The CDR3 has 16 amino acids. Looked up from germline, CDR1 is MNHNY and CDR2 is SVGAGI (reference sequence). In DNA, the CDR3 is TGTGCCAGCAGTTATATCGGGACAGGGGATAAAGATGGCTACACCTTC. Its translation: CASSYIGTGDKDGYTF.

This chain links TRBV7-8 with TRBJ2-1; 11 bases are a match to TRBD2. The CDR3 has 16 residues. J was trimmed by 3 bases and V by 3 bases; bases with no gene match: 4. The germline V gene encodes CDR1 SGHVS and CDR2 FQNEAQ. The CDR3: CASSFATSGSYNEQFF. For the CDR3, the DNA is TGTGCCAGCAGCTTCGCCACTAGCGGGAGCTACAATGAGCAGTTCTTC.

The chain is built from TRBV27 and TRBJ1-2, with D perhaps matching TRBD1 (6 bases). Germline V lookup: CDR1 MNHEY, CDR2 SMNVEV (reference sequence). The CDR3 is 15 residues long. Between the trimmed V and J ends, which lost 6 bases and 7 bases, there was a span of 21 bases. CDR3 sequence reads: CASRPNTGIGFGYTF. Here the CDR3 DNA reads TGTGCCAGCAGACCTAACACAGGGATAGGTTTTGGCTACACCTTC.

This chain connects TRBV28 to TRBJ2-1; 13 bases align to TRBD2. CDR3 size: 17 residues. The germline gives CDR1 MDHEN, CDR2 SYDVKM. V shed 10 bases, J shed 3 bases, and the junction held 12 bases outside the gene matches. The chain's CDR3 is CATIGRGLAGNYNEQFF. The CDR3 bases are TGTGCCACAATAGGCCGGGGACTAGCGGGAAACTACAATGAGCAGTTCTTC.

In its sample, this clone was seen once. The chain joins TRBV12-3 or TRBV12-4 to TRBJ1-1; D ambiguous. The CDR3 has 13 residues. Deletions cut 7 bases from V and 1 base from J, with 10 bases between. The CDR3 spells CASNHGGNTEAFF. For the CDR3, the DNA is TGTGCCAGCAACCACGGCGGGAACACTGAAGCTTTCTTT.

V and J are TRBV11-2 and TRBJ1-1; TRBD1 agrees at 11 bases. Germline CDR1 is SGHAT and CDR2 is FQNNGV. The CDR3 runs 15 residues. J was trimmed by 4 bases and V by 5 bases; bases with no gene match: 6. The CDR3 DNA reads as TGTGCCAGCAGCCTACCGGACAGGGGGCGCACTGAAGCTTTCTTT. Amino acid sequence: CASSLPDRGRTEAFF. Full variable domain (remainder filled in from reference TRBV11-2 and TRBJ1-1): EAGVAQSPRYKIIEKRQSVAFWCNPISGHATLYWYQQILGQGPKLLIQFQNNGVVDDSQLPKDRFSAERLKGVDSTLKIQPAKLEDSAVYLCASSLPDRGRTEAFFGQGTRLTVV.

The rearrangement uses TRBV2 and TRBJ1-1; the D is unclear. The germline gives CDR1 SNHLY, CDR2 FYNNEI. The CDR3 has 14 residues. V shed 7 bases and J shed 3 bases, with 15 bases lying between them. The CDR3 loop reads CASTAGGLYTEAFF. The CDR3 bases are TGTGCCAGCACTGCCGGAGGGCTGTACACTGAAGCTTTCTTT.

The rearrangement uses TRBV21-1 and TRBJ1-3. TRBV21-1 is a pseudogene locus. The length of the CDR3 is 15 residues. CDR3 in DNA: TGTGCCAGCGTCGAGGTCTTTTGCGCTGGAAACACCATATATTTT. It translates to CASVEVFCAGNTIYF.

The V and J genes are TRBV6-1 and TRBJ1-2; the D gene is possibly TRBD1 (5 bases). Germline V gives CDR1 MNHNS, CDR2 SASEGT. V was pared by 2 bases and J by 0 bases, with 7 bases between. The CDR3 consists of 14 residues. CDR3 coding DNA: TGTGCCAGCAGTGAACAGGGATCTAACTATGGCTACACCTTC. Translated, it gives CASSEQGSNYGYTF.

The genes are TRBV7-8 and TRBJ2-7, with D possibly matching TRBD2 (7 bases). V was pared by 11 bases and J by 1 base, with 21 bases between. Germline lookup yields CDR1 SGHVS and CDR2 FQNEAQ. CDR3 length: 15 amino acids. Here the CDR3 reads CAAGGPGLPSYEQYF. For the CDR3, the DNA is TGTGCCGCCGGGGGGCCAGGGCTACCATCCTACGAGCAGTACTTC.

This clone has just a few counts. The chain uses TRBV5-1 and TRBJ2-7; 13 bases are shared with TRBD2. There are 18 residues in the CDR3. CDR1 is SGHRS and CDR2 is YFSETQ in the germline V gene. V dropped 0 bases and J dropped 0; count of bases not matched to a gene: 6. As DNA, the CDR3 is TGCGCCAGCAGCTTGGAGGGACTAGCGGGACCCTACTCCTACGAGCAGTACTTC. Amino acid sequence: CASSLEGLAGPYSYEQYF.

V usage is TRBV5-1 and J usage is TRBJ2-3, with 11 bases aligning to TRBD2. This CDR3 is built from 16 residues. With 4 bases clipped from V and 4 bases from J, the junction kept 8 bases outside the gene matches. Germline assignment: CDR1 SGHRS and CDR2 YFSETQ. The CDR3 coding sequence is TGCGCCAGCAGCCTGGAAGCTAGCGGGAGGTCAGATACGCAGTATTTT. This encodes CASSLEASGRSDTQYF.

DNA of the CDR3: TGCGCCAGCAGTGAGGCAGTTAACAGGGTGCTCAATCAGCCCCAGCATTTT. Protein product: CASSEAVNRVLNQPQHF. The chain uses TRBV10-2 and TRBJ1-5; tentatively, D is TRBD1 (6 bases). CDR1 and CDR2 (germline): WSHSY, SAAADI. V lost 2 bases to trimming and J lost 3 bases, with 17 bases between them. CDR3 length: 17 amino acids.

The gene calls are TRBV10-3 and TRBJ2-7; tentative D call: TRBD1 (5 bases). Trimming shortened V by 0 bases and J by 5 bases, and 8 bases separated the two germline ends. This CDR3 comprises 13 residues. Germline V gene sequence: CDR1 ENHRY, CDR2 SYGVKD. The DNA of the CDR3 is TGTGCCATCAGTGAGTCAGGGGCCCACGAGCAGTACTTC. Protein: CAISESGAHEQYF.

The rearrangement uses TRBV6-6 and TRBJ2-2; 9 bases match TRBD1. Germline loops: CDR1 MNHNY, CDR2 SVGAGI (reference sequence). The V segment lost 4 bases and the J segment 0 bases; nucleotides outside the gene matches: 3. This CDR3 spans 16 amino acids. CDR3: CASSWDRAPNTGELFF. The CDR3 DNA follows: TGTGCCAGCAGTTGGGACAGGGCCCCGAACACCGGGGAGCTGTTTTTT.